What follows are 32 T cell receptor beta chains derived from one specimen sequenced in a study of cytomegalovirus exposure and HLA in healthy donors (TCRdb year 2017). Receptor libraries were prepared by the immunoSEQ multiplex PCR assay. TCRdb limited this immuneACCESS table to in-frame rearrangements with V and J called. A share of clones is missing; checked studies link under half to unresolved V genes, and the rest is unexplained. This sample is represented by roughly 200,000 clones; about nine tenths of them were singletons. The top ten constitute 6.5% to 7.5% of the sample. The specimen sequenced was PBMCs. The origin of the receptors is a man younger than 45 in good health and CMV-seropositive.

The chain is built from TRBV15 and TRBJ2-3; 7 positions agree with TRBD2. From germline, CDR1 is LNHNV and CDR2 YYDKDF (reference sequence). Losses at the gene ends were 1 base for V and 4 bases for J; bases not matched to a gene: 2. This CDR3 region has 14 residues. The CDR3 nucleotides read TGTGCCACCAGCAGAGGACTAGCAGCAGATACGCAGTATTTT. This gives the protein CATSRGLAADTQYF.

CDR3 region: CASRPGPGGIYEQYF. The CDR3 region has the DNA TGTGCCAGCAGACCCGGACCGGGTGGAATCTACGAGCAGTACTTC. The chain employs TRBV27 and TRBJ2-7, with D unclear. The CDR3 runs 15 residues. The germline V and J ends were trimmed by 6 bases and 3 bases, with 18 bases remaining between them. Germline V CDR1 and CDR2: MNHEY, SMNVEV (reference sequence).

V is TRBV6-5 and J is TRBJ1-1, with 8 nucleotides matching TRBD1. This CDR3 contains 15 residues. The ends lost 4 bases at V and 2 bases at J; junction bases unmatched: 6. Germline loops: CDR1 MNHEY, CDR2 SVGAGI. The CDR3 DNA reads TGTGCCAGCAGTTGGGCAGGGGGCGGCAACACTGAAGCTTTCTTT. Translated, it gives CASSWAGGGNTEAFF.

This chain connects TRBV27 to TRBJ2-7; D is uncertain. The germline V gene encodes CDR1 MNHEY and CDR2 SMNVEV (reference sequence). V lost 2 bases and J lost 5, with 13 bases in between. CDR3 length equals 14 residues. CDR3 DNA: TGTGCCAGCAGTTTACTGCGGTTCGGAGACGAGCAGTACTTC. It translates to CASSLLRFGDEQYF.

V and J are TRBV4-1 and TRBJ1-5; 8 bases fit TRBD1. The J segment lost 8 bases and the V segment lost 1 base, leaving 7 bases of the junction unmatched. The V gene's germline CDR1 is MGHRA and CDR2 YSYEKL. This CDR3 spans 15 amino acids. The DNA for the CDR3 is TGCGCCAGCAGCCAAGGGCCAGGGGGCGTTGAGCCCCAGCATTTT. Amino acids: CASSQGPGGVEPQHF.

This chain joins TRBV28 and TRBJ1-4; tentative D call: TRBD1 (6 bases). From germline, CDR1 is MDHEN and CDR2 SYDVKM. The CDR3 contains 14 residues. V was shortened by 3 bases and J by 7 bases, with 12 bases between the two germline ends. The CDR3 spells CASSLGGAGEKLFF. DNA of the CDR3: TGTGCCAGCAGTTTGGGGGGGGCCGGTGAAAAACTGTTTTTT. The full variable domain, its missing parts supplied by reference TRBV28 and TRBJ1-4, is DVKVTQSSRYLVKRTGEKVFLECVQDMDHENMFWYRQDPGLGLRLIYFSYDVKMKEKGDIPEGYSVSREKKERFSLILESASTNQTSMYLCASSLGGAGEKLFFGSGTQLSVL.

The chain recombines TRBV5-4 with TRBJ2-7; TRBD1 might be the D (8 bases). Trimming pared 0 bases from V and 6 bases from J, leaving 16 bases between. Germline V gene sequence: CDR1 SGHNT, CDR2 YYREEE (reference sequence). The CDR3 covers 15 residues. The CDR3 DNA reads TGTGCCAGCAGCTTGGCCATCACAGGGGGGGGCGAGCAGTACTTC. This translates into CASSLAITGGGEQYF.

The gene calls are TRBV11-2 and TRBJ1-2; 7 positions match TRBD1. Germline V lookup: CDR1 SGHAT, CDR2 FQNNGV. The CDR3 covers 13 residues. The J segment lost 8 bases and the V segment lost 5 bases, leaving 8 bases of the junction unmatched. The CDR3, as DNA: TGTGCCAGCAGCCTCGCAGGGGGTGAAGGCTACACCTTC. As protein: CASSLAGGEGYTF.

The chain is built from TRBV28 and TRBJ2-7; D unresolved. This CDR3 is built from 12 residues. Germline V CDR1 and CDR2: MDHEN, SYDVKM. V was pared by 3 bases and J by 3 bases, with 6 bases between. The chain's CDR3 is CASSFGHYEQYF. For the CDR3, the DNA is TGTGCCAGCAGTTTCGGCCACTACGAGCAGTACTTC.

V usage is TRBV2 and J usage is TRBJ2-5, with D perhaps matching TRBD2 (6 bases). TRBJ2-7 explains the end of the DNA better; the J call may be wrong. The CDR3 contains 15 residues. The germline gives CDR1 SNHLY, CDR2 FYNNEI. CDR3 nucleotide sequence: TGTGCCAGCAGTCCAGTGGGTGCGGGGAGTTACGAGCAGTACTTC. It is translated as CASSPVGAGSYEQYF.

The genes are TRBV9 and TRBJ1-3, with D hard to call. Deletions cut 0 bases from V and 0 bases from J, with 7 bases between. The germline CDR1 and CDR2 sequences are SGDLS and YYNGEE. CDR3 length: 15 residues. CDR3: CASSVEDYSGNTIYF. The CDR3 DNA follows: TGTGCCAGCAGCGTAGAAGATTACTCTGGAAACACCATATATTTT.

V gene TRBV29-1 combines with J gene TRBJ1-2; TRBD1 matches at 9 bases. Trimming cost V 6 bases and J 6 bases; bases outside gene matches: 8. Germline assignment: CDR1 SQVTM and CDR2 ANQGSEA. This CDR3 has 13 residues. CDR3 amino acids: CSVLGQGMNGYTF. DNA for the CDR3: TGCAGCGTCCTAGGACAGGGGATGAATGGCTACACCTTC.

The chain uses TRBV28 and TRBJ2-1; 10 positions agree with TRBD2. Unmatched junction bases numbered 3, after V lost 4 bases and J lost 0 bases. The CDR3 runs 16 residues. Germline V gene lookup returns CDR1 MDHEN and CDR2 SYDVKM. CDR3 sequence (DNA): TGTGCCAGCAGTTCGCCTAGCGGGGGCTCCTACAATGAGCAGTTCTTC. Translating it yields CASSSPSGGSYNEQFF.

This rearrangement joins TRBV28 to TRBJ2-2; D uncertain. Trimming shortened V by 8 bases and J by 10 bases, and 5 bases separated the two germline ends. The CDR3 is made up of 9 amino acids. CDR1 and CDR2 from the germline V gene are MDHEN and SYDVKM. The CDR3 sequence is CASGQELFF. The CDR3 DNA sequence: TGTGCCAGCGGTCAGGAGCTGTTTTTT.

The chain joins TRBV6-5 to TRBJ1-6; TRBD1 matches 7 bases. The V and J ends lost 6 bases and 10 bases, in that order; junction bases with no gene match: 9. Germline CDR1 MNHEY, CDR2 SVGAGI. The CDR3 spans 14 residues. Here the CDR3 DNA reads TGTGCCAGCAGGGGGACAGCCGCCGTATCACCCCTCCACTTT. Its translation is CASRGTAAVSPLHF.

The chain joins TRBV11-3 to TRBJ2-7; the D gene is possibly TRBD1 (5 bases). The germline V gene encodes CDR1 SGHNT and CDR2 YENEEA. Trimming shortened V by 4 bases and J by 3 bases, and 7 bases separated the two germline ends. CDR3 length equals 12 residues. This chain's CDR3 is CASSSQGYEQYF. The CDR3 nucleotides are TGTGCCAGCAGCTCTCAGGGCTACGAGCAGTACTTC.

This chain connects TRBV15 to TRBJ2-6, with 7 bases that match TRBD1. V lost 5 bases, J lost 4 bases, and 11 bases stayed unmatched. The germline V gene has CDR1 LNHNV and CDR2 YYDKDF (reference sequence). The CDR3 has 17 amino acids. CDR3 sequence reads: CATSWGQPDFGANVLTF. Here the CDR3 DNA reads TGTGCCACCAGCTGGGGACAGCCAGATTTCGGGGCCAACGTCCTGACTTTC.

V and J are TRBV6-5 and TRBJ2-6; D gene uncertain. CDR1 and CDR2 from the germline V gene are MNHEY and SVGAGI. The CDR3 contains 13 residues. Trimming pared 4 bases from V and 2 bases from J, leaving 3 bases between. The CDR3 is CASSFAGANVLTF. The CDR3 coding sequence is TGTGCCAGCAGTTTTGCTGGGGCCAACGTCCTGACTTTC.

This sequence joins TRBV7-2 and TRBJ1-1, with no clear D. The CDR3 spans 12 residues. CDR1 and CDR2 from the germline V gene are SGHTA and FQGNSA. Trimming stripped 5 bases from V and 1 base from J, with 5 bases between. CDR3 in DNA: TGTGCCAGCAGCCCGAAGAACACTGAAGCTTTCTTT. It translates to CASSPKNTEAFF.

This clone was observed a few times. This chain links TRBV7-8 with TRBJ2-2; D possibly corresponds to TRBD1 (6 bases). Germline loops: CDR1 SGHVS, CDR2 FQNEAQ. The CDR3 sequence is 15 residues long. Trimming removed 4 bases at V and 6 bases at J, with 15 bases between. The CDR3 region is CASSYPRGRAGELFF. The CDR3 DNA reads as TGTGCCAGCAGCTACCCCAGGGGTCGGGCCGGGGAGCTGTTTTTT.

This chain joins TRBV4-1 and TRBJ2-3; D call uncertain. The CDR3 is made up of 18 amino acids. The V gene's germline CDR1 is MGHRA and CDR2 YSYEKL. Trimming stripped 1 base from V and 2 bases from J, with 19 bases between. The chain's CDR3 is CASSQAWIKRSDTDTQYF. Here the CDR3 DNA reads TGCGCCAGCAGCCAAGCGTGGATAAAACGGAGCGACACAGATACGCAGTATTTT.

V gene TRBV18 combines with J gene TRBJ1-1; D might be TRBD1 (6 bases). The V and J ends lost 0 bases and 1 base respectively, with 15 bases between them. CDR3 size: 17 residues. Germline values: CDR1 KGHSH, CDR2 LQKENI. The CDR3 nucleotides are TGTGCCAGCTCACCACCGAAAAGCACAGGGCCGAACACTGAAGCTTTCTTT. Its translation: CASSPPKSTGPNTEAFF.

This clone came up a few times. The sample holds other DNA sequences that translate to the same CDR3. This chain links TRBV7-2 with TRBJ2-7; D unresolved. Germline CDR1 SGHTA, CDR2 FQGNSA. The V gene lost 1 base and the J gene lost 0 bases, with 1 base spanning the gap. The CDR3 has 12 residues. The CDR3 nucleotides are TGTGCCAGCAGCTTAGGCTCCTACGAGCAGTACTTC. Translation gives CASSLGSYEQYF.

This clone came up once. The chain is built from TRBV19 and TRBJ1-6; 7 bases agree with TRBD1. Germline V lookup: CDR1 LNHDA, CDR2 SQIVND (reference sequence). The CDR3 totals 15 residues. Trimming at V came to 3 bases and at J to 3 bases, leaving 2 bases not matched to a gene. CDR3 bases: TGTGCCAGTAGTATTACAGGGGACTATAATTCACCCCTCCACTTT. Translation: CASSITGDYNSPLHF.

The rearrangement joins TRBV5-1 to TRBJ2-2; TRBD2 is a possible D gene (6 bases). CDR1 is SGHRS, CDR2 YFSETQ, per germline. CDR3 length equals 15 residues. Deletions cut 1 base from V and 6 bases from J, with 13 bases between. The CDR3 region is CASSLRLGEAGELFF. The CDR3 nucleotides read TGCGCCAGCAGCTTGAGATTGGGGGAGGCCGGGGAGCTGTTTTTT.

J is TRBJ2-5 and V is TRBV15, with a possible D match to TRBD2 (6 bases). The V and J ends lost 0 bases and 4 bases respectively, with 15 bases between them. The germline V gene has CDR1 LNHNV and CDR2 YYDKDF (reference sequence). The CDR3 covers 16 residues. In DNA, the CDR3 is TGTGCCACCAGCAGAGATATATCAGGAGGGAGAGAGACCCAGTACTTC. Translation: CATSRDISGGRETQYF.

The chain recombines TRBV7-6 with TRBJ2-7; D is ambiguous. The germline gives CDR1 SGHVS, CDR2 FNYEAQ. The CDR3 length is 15 residues. Trimming stripped 1 base from V and 8 bases from J, with 18 bases between. CDR3 amino acids: CASSLETSRTSKQYF. Written as DNA, the CDR3 is TGTGCCAGCAGCTTAGAAACCTCTCGGACCTCCAAGCAGTACTTC. Based on the CDR3 plus reference TRBV7-6 and TRBJ2-7, the full variable domain is GAGVSQSPRYKVTKRGQDVALRCDPISGHVSLYWYRQALGQGPEFLTYFNYEAQQDKSGLPNDRFSAERPEGSISTLTIQRTEQRDSAMYRCASSLETSRTSKQYFGPGTRLTVT.

V and J are TRBV13 and TRBJ2-1; 7 nucleotides agree with TRBD1. This CDR3 contains 15 residues. The ends lost 4 bases at V and 7 bases at J; junction bases unmatched: 10. Germline assignment: CDR1 PRHDT and CDR2 FYEKMQ (reference sequence). The CDR3 here is CASSSNRGLLNEQFF. The CDR3 nucleotides read TGTGCCAGCAGCTCGAACAGGGGATTGCTTAATGAGCAGTTCTTC.

The chain employs TRBV7-3 and TRBJ2-3, with 8 bases fitting TRBD2. The V and J ends lost 4 bases and 3 bases, in that order; junction bases with no gene match: 6. The CDR3 extends over 15 amino acids. Germline assignment: CDR1 SGHTA and CDR2 FQGTGA. The CDR3 region has the DNA TGTGCCAGCAGCTCGCGGGGGGCCAGAACAGATACGCAGTATTTT. Protein sequence: CASSSRGARTDTQYF.

Here the CDR3 reads CASSRHPLEANNEAFF. The CDR3 nucleotides read TGTGCCAGCAGCCGACACCCTTTGGAAGCCAATAATGAAGCTTTCTTT. The chain has TRBV7-2 and TRBJ1-1, with D unresolved. Trimming took off 5 bases at V and 7 bases at J, with 23 bases between the two ends. CDR1 and CDR2 from the germline V gene are SGHTA and FQGNSA. This CDR3 region has 16 residues.

This chain uses TRBV7-3 with TRBJ2-2; D is unclear. The CDR3 is 14 amino acids. The germline V and J ends were trimmed by 1 base and 0 bases, with 3 bases remaining between them. From germline, CDR1 is SGHTA and CDR2 FQGTGA. The chain's CDR3 is CASSLSSNTGELFF. For the CDR3, the DNA is TGTGCCAGCAGCTTAAGCTCGAACACCGGGGAGCTGTTTTTT.

The chain carries TRBV4-3 and TRBJ1-2; no clear D. Germline V gene lookup returns CDR1 LGHNA and CDR2 YSLEER. Trimming stripped 2 bases from V and 4 bases from J, with 11 bases between. CDR3 size: 14 residues. The CDR3 reads CASSQLQAPYGYTF. CDR3 coding DNA: TGCGCCAGCAGCCAACTCCAGGCCCCCTATGGCTACACCTTC.